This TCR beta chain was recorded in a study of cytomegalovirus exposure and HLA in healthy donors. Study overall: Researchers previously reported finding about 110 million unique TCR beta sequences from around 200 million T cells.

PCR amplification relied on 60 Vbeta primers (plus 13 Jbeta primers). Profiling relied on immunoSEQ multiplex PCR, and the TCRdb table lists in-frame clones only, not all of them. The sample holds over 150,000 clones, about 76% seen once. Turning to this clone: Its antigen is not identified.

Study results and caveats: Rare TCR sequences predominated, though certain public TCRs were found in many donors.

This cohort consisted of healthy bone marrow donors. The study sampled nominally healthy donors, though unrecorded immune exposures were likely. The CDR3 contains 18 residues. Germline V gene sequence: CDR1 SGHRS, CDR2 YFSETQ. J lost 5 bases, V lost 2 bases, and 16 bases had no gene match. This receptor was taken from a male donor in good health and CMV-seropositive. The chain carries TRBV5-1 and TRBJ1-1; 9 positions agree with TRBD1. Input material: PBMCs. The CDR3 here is CASSLNRGRGGEKTEAFF. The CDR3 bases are TGCGCCAGCAGCTTAAACAGGGGGCGGGGTGGGGAAAAAACTGAAGCTTTCTTT.